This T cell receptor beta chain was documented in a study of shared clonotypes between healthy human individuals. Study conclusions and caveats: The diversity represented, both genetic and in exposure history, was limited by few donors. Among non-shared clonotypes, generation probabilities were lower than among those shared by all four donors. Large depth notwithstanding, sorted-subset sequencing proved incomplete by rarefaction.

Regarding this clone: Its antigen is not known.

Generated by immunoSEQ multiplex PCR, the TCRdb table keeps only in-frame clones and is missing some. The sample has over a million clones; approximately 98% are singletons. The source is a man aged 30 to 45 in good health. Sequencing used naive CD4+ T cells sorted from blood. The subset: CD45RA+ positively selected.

CDR3 coding DNA: TGTGCCAGCAGGGGGGGGACAATTAGCTCCTACGAGCAGTACTTC. As protein: CASRGGTISSYEQYF. The chain recombines TRBV27 with TRBJ2-7, with D possibly TRBD2 on 7 matching bases. This CDR3 spans 15 amino acids. The germline CDR1 and CDR2 sequences are MNHEY and SMNVEV (reference sequence). Trimming took 6 bases from V and 0 from J, leaving 15 bases between them.